In this sample, the clone carrying this T cell receptor beta chain turned up once. This entry comes from a study of technical replicates of blood from several donors. The CDR3 length is 18 residues. V was pared by 6 bases and J by 6 bases, with 17 bases of the junction left unmatched. Per the germline V gene, CDR1 is MDHEN and CDR2 is SYDVKM. Sequencing was performed with immunoSEQ multiplex PCR; in TCRdb, only in-frame clones are kept and a portion is missing. The sample lists tens of thousands of clones, about 91% seen once, with around 0.27% in the top ten. The gene calls are TRBV28 and TRBJ1-4; 9 bases are shared with TRBD1. The sample taken for sequencing was T cells isolated from PBMCs. The TCR originated in a human donor in good health. CDR3 residues: CASSTDRGRIFVDEKLFF. The CDR3 coding sequence is TGTGCCAGCAGCACGGACAGGGGAAGGATATTTGTAGATGAAAAACTGTTTTTT.